This T cell receptor beta chain came from a study of T cells after yellow fever vaccination. Study details: Some fractions had low cell numbers, and these were prepared with SMART-Seq v4 Ultra Low Input.

The length of the CDR3 is 15 residues. From germline, CDR1 is SGHTA and CDR2 FQGNSA. As for this clonotype: The antigen is undetermined. One end of the junction does not line up with germline, which may come from a read error.

General study points: It was a weaker secondary response, yet one that peaked faster, at day 5 versus 15. A small share of clonotypes appeared in both CD4 and CD8 compartments.

Researchers made TCR cDNA using 5'RACE template switching, and this step added a universal primer site and UMIs. TCRdb processed the 5' RACE reads anew with MiXCR; each CDR3 protein has one entry. The sample shows some 220,000 distinct CDR3 sequences, approximately 3.2% of them seen only once. The receptor's source is a man aged 18 to 30 who received the YFV17D yellow fever vaccine. Sequenced material: CD4+ T cells sorted from PBMCs, taken 10 days after the yellow fever booster vaccination. The chain couples TRBV7-2 to TRBJ2-2; 9 bases are shared with TRBD2. CDR3: CAGSFSGGRAGELFF. The CDR3 DNA sequence: TGTGCCGGCAGCTTTAGCGGGGGAAGGGCCGGGGAGCTGTTTTTT.